What follows are 27 T cell receptor beta chains derived from one specimen sequenced in a study of blood T cell repertoires in COVID-19. Method: immunoSEQ multiplex PCR; TCRdb's copy keeps in-frame clones and lacks some. The table has some 65,000 clones, approximately 93% seen once. The sample taken for sequencing was peripheral blood. Receptor source: a man aged 65 to 79 with active COVID-19.

The V gene is TRBV6-5, the J gene TRBJ1-2, with a possible D match to TRBD1 (5 bases). Per germline, CDR1 MNHEY and CDR2 SVGAGI. CDR3 size: 15 residues. Trimming pared 3 bases from V and 0 bases from J, leaving 11 bases between. CDR3 DNA sequence: TGTGCCAGCAGTTATGTCCCAGGGACTAACTATGGCTACACCTTC. Encoded protein: CASSYVPGTNYGYTF.

The chain couples TRBV9 to TRBJ1-3; the match to TRBD1 covers 7 bases. Germline trimming cut 4 bases from V and 0 bases from J; bases unmatched to any gene: 7. CDR1 and CDR2 from the germline V gene are SGDLS and YYNGEE. The CDR3 totals 16 residues. The CDR3 loop reads CASSTGQESSGNTIYF. The CDR3, as DNA: TGTGCCAGCAGCACTGGACAGGAATCCTCTGGAAACACCATATATTTT. Looking up the rest from reference TRBV9 and TRBJ1-3 gives the full variable domain: DSGVTQTPKHLITATGQRVTLRCSPRSGDLSVYWYQQSLDQGLQFLIQYYNGEERAKGNILERFSAQQFPDLHSELNLSSLELGDSALYFCASSTGQESSGNTIYFGEGSWLTVV.

CDR3 in amino acids: CASGPIGSYNSPLHF. CDR3 bases: TGTGCCAGCGGTCCTATTGGCTCCTATAATTCACCCCTCCACTTT. The chain employs TRBV27 and TRBJ1-6; D is undetermined. Germline V gives CDR1 MNHEY, CDR2 SMNVEV (reference sequence). This CDR3 is built from 15 residues. Trimming stripped 8 bases from V and 0 bases from J, with 11 bases between.

The chain joins TRBV4-2 to TRBJ2-5; 12 bases map to TRBD1. The CDR3 is 16 amino acids. Germline V CDR1 and CDR2: LGHNA, YNFKEQ. V was pared by 3 bases and J by 5 bases, with 7 bases of the junction left unmatched. CDR3 residues: CASSQGTGGKSETQYF. For the CDR3, the DNA is TGTGCCAGCAGCCAGGGGACAGGGGGCAAAAGTGAGACCCAGTACTTC.

This rearrangement joins TRBV11-2 to TRBJ2-3, with D tentatively TRBD1 (5 bases). CDR3 size: 14 residues. Germline V gives CDR1 SGHAT, CDR2 FQNNGV. V was pared by 2 bases and J by 4 bases, with 10 bases between. CDR3 coding DNA: TGTGCCAGCAGCTTAATCAGGGCCCCAGATACGCAGTATTTT. Its protein product is CASSLIRAPDTQYF.

J is TRBJ2-7 and V is TRBV2; maybe TRBD1 (5 bases). V gave up 4 bases and J gave up 2 bases, with 6 bases separating them. The CDR3 length is 12 residues. The V gene's germline CDR1 is SNHLY and CDR2 FYNNEI. CDR3 loop: CASSGQTYEQYF. The CDR3 bases are TGTGCCAGCAGTGGACAGACCTACGAGCAGTACTTC.

The chain combines TRBV27 with TRBJ1-2, with a possible D match to TRBD1 (6 bases). Trimming took off 6 bases at V and 5 bases at J, with 13 bases between the two ends. The V gene's germline CDR1 is MNHEY and CDR2 SMNVEV (reference sequence). There are 13 residues in the CDR3. CDR3 DNA: TGTGCCAGCAGGGAACAGGGAGGGTATGGCTACACCTTC. Translation gives CASREQGGYGYTF.

The J gene is TRBJ2-7, the V gene TRBV6-5; D remains unclear. The CDR3 is made up of 13 amino acids. V was shortened by 6 bases and J by 1 base, with 10 bases between the two germline ends. Germline lookup yields CDR1 MNHEY and CDR2 SVGAGI. The CDR3 DNA reads as TGTGCCAGCAGACCAATCGCGTCCTACGAGCAGTACTTC. It codes for CASRPIASYEQYF.

The rearrangement links TRBV4-2 to TRBJ2-2, with 13 bases lining up with TRBD2. Germline CDR1 is LGHNA and CDR2 is YNFKEQ. The CDR3 has 16 residues. V was pared by 2 bases and J by 5 bases, with 2 bases of the junction left unmatched. The chain's CDR3 is CASSQLLAGGTGELFF. Here the CDR3 DNA reads TGTGCCAGCAGCCAATTACTAGCGGGGGGGACCGGGGAGCTGTTTTTT.

This chain joins TRBV7-2 and TRBJ2-3, with 7 bases lining up with TRBD1. V shed 7 bases and J 0 bases; nucleotides not matched to a gene: 10. This CDR3 is built from 16 residues. Per germline, CDR1 SGHTA and CDR2 FQGNSA. CDR3 protein: CASKTAGTVSTDTQYF. In DNA form, the CDR3 reads TGTGCCAGCAAGACCGCCGGGACAGTTAGCACAGATACGCAGTATTTT.

The chain combines TRBV10-3 with TRBJ2-5; a weak D match, TRBD2 (5 bases). V was shortened by 4 bases and J by 5 bases, with 8 bases between the two germline ends. The germline V gene has CDR1 ENHRY and CDR2 SYGVKD. The CDR3 is 12 amino acids. CDR3 protein: CAISGGKETQYF. In nucleotides, the CDR3 is TGTGCCATCAGTGGAGGGAAGGAGACCCAGTACTTC.

The chain joins TRBV6-1 to TRBJ2-3, with D perhaps matching TRBD2 (5 bases). The length of the CDR3 is 15 residues. V gave up 3 bases and J gave up 0 bases, with 10 bases separating them. The germline V gene has CDR1 MNHNS and CDR2 SASEGT. CDR3 protein: CASSEILGSTDTQYF. CDR3 nucleotide sequence: TGTGCCAGCAGTGAGATACTAGGGAGCACAGATACGCAGTATTTT.

The rearrangement uses TRBV11-2 and TRBJ2-7; 8 positions match TRBD2. The CDR3 covers 15 residues. From germline, CDR1 is SGHAT and CDR2 FQNNGV. The V gene end was trimmed by 4 bases and the J gene end by 7 bases; junction bases not matched to a gene: 12. CDR3 nucleotide sequence: TGTGCCAGCAGCTACGGACTAGCCCCGGCGGGTGAGCAGTACGTC. This encodes CASSYGLAPAGEQYV.

The chain joins TRBV5-1 to TRBJ2-3, with 8 bases that match TRBD2. CDR1 is SGHRS and CDR2 is YFSETQ in the germline V gene. There are 15 residues in the CDR3. V was clipped by 2 bases and J by 3 bases; unmatched bases: 5. CDR3 nucleotide sequence: TGCGCCAGCAGCTTTGCTAGCGGGCCTACAGATACGCAGTATTTT. This sequence encodes CASSFASGPTDTQYF.

The chain is built from TRBV9 and TRBJ2-7, with D possibly TRBD1 on 5 matching bases. Trimming pared 0 bases from V and 2 bases from J, leaving 9 bases between. From germline, CDR1 is SGDLS and CDR2 YYNGEE. CDR3 length equals 14 residues. For the CDR3, the DNA is TGTGCCAGCAGCGTAGACAGCAGGGCCTACGAGCAGTACTTC. Residues: CASSVDSRAYEQYF.

The V and J genes are TRBV6-1 and TRBJ2-7; 10 bases map to TRBD1. Trimming at V came to 0 bases and at J to 6 bases, leaving 5 bases not matched to a gene. This CDR3 contains 15 residues. Germline V gene data show CDR1 as MNHNS and CDR2 as SASEGT. The CDR3 region has the DNA TGTGCCAGCAGTGAAGCTTGGGGGACAGGGGCCGAGCAGTACGTC. Its translation: CASSEAWGTGAEQYV.

The V and J genes are TRBV5-1 and TRBJ1-1, with D uncertain. The CDR3 extends over 16 amino acids. Germline V gives CDR1 SGHRS, CDR2 YFSETQ. Trimming removed 0 bases at V and 3 bases at J, with 15 bases between. The CDR3 protein is CASSLAVGGRDTEAFF. The CDR3 DNA reads as TGCGCCAGCAGCTTGGCTGTGGGAGGGCGGGACACTGAAGCTTTCTTT.

This chain connects TRBV19 to TRBJ1-1; tentative D call: TRBD1 (5 bases). This CDR3 is 13 amino acids long. The germline gives CDR1 LNHDA, CDR2 SQIVND (reference sequence). Trimming took off 5 bases at V and 6 bases at J, with 13 bases between the two ends. CDR3 nucleotide sequence: TGTGCCAGTAGTCACCAGGGAAGTCCTGAAGCTTTCTTT. It is translated as CASSHQGSPEAFF.

The V and J genes are TRBV7-8 and TRBJ2-1; 11 nucleotides match TRBD2. Germline V CDR1 and CDR2: SGHVS, FQNEAQ. The CDR3 covers 15 residues. V was pared by 6 bases and J by 9 bases, with 10 bases of the junction left unmatched. The CDR3 region has the DNA TGTGCCAGCAGACCTAGCGGGGGGTCTTCGGGTGAGCAGTTCTTC. As protein: CASRPSGGSSGEQFF.

This clone was seen more than once but under ten times. This rearrangement joins TRBV6-4 to TRBJ2-7; the match to TRBD1 covers 7 bases. The CDR3 loop spans 15 amino acids. Looked up from germline, CDR1 is MRHNA and CDR2 is SNTAGT. The V gene end was trimmed by 0 bases and the J gene end by 4 bases; junction bases not matched to a gene: 6. CDR3 in DNA: TGTGCCAGCAGTGACTCGGAGACAGGGCCTTACGAGCAGTACGTC. This encodes CASSDSETGPYEQYV.

The rearrangement uses TRBV11-1 and TRBJ2-3; D uncertain. The V gene lost 1 base and the J gene lost 2 bases, with 7 bases spanning the gap. The CDR3 spans 14 residues. Germline-derived CDR1 and CDR2 are SGHAT and FQDESV (reference sequence). The CDR3 coding sequence is TGTGCCAGCAGCTTAGGTCGGGTCACAGATACGCAGTATTTT. Protein: CASSLGRVTDTQYF.

J is TRBJ1-6 and V is TRBV5-1, with a possible D match to TRBD1 (6 bases). The germline CDR1 and CDR2 sequences are SGHRS and YFSETQ. The CDR3 runs 14 residues. Trimming left V 2 bases short and J 8 bases short, with 11 bases between. The CDR3 DNA follows: TGCGCCAGCAGCTTAGGACAGACCCATTCACCCCTCCACTTT. Protein product: CASSLGQTHSPLHF.

J is TRBJ2-5 and V is TRBV7-9, with D maybe TRBD2 (5 bases). This CDR3 is built from 14 residues. Germline CDR1 and CDR2: SEHNR and FQNEAQ (reference sequence). The ends were cut back, 1 base at V and 4 bases at J, with 10 bases in the middle. For the CDR3, the DNA is TGTGCCAGCAGCTTAGTTGGAGGAGGAGAGACCCAGTACTTC. Translated: CASSLVGGGETQYF.

In nucleotides, the CDR3 is TGTGCCAGCAGCTTAGAAGCAGGGGTCGGGGGGGAGCTGTTTTTT. Amino acid sequence: CASSLEAGVGGELFF. The rearrangement links TRBV11-2 to TRBJ2-2; D might be TRBD1 (6 bases). The CDR3 length is 15 residues. V was cut by 0 bases and J by 8 bases, with 13 bases left in between. The germline V gene encodes CDR1 SGHAT and CDR2 FQNNGV.

This chain uses TRBV19 with TRBJ1-1, with D perhaps TRBD1 (5 bases). The CDR3 is 20 amino acids. V lost 1 base and J 1 base, leaving 25 bases between the germline ends. Germline CDR1 and CDR2: LNHDA and SQIVND (reference sequence). CDR3 sequence: CASSIGSRDSLFTWNTEAFF. For the CDR3, the DNA is TGTGCCAGTAGTATAGGTTCCCGTGACAGCCTCTTCACTTGGAACACTGAAGCTTTCTTT.

V usage is TRBV6-6 and J usage is TRBJ1-3; 11 positions match TRBD1. The CDR3 runs 16 residues. The junction had 13 bases not matched to a gene; V was cut back by 6 bases and J by 9 bases. Germline V gene sequence: CDR1 MNHNY, CDR2 SVGAGI (reference sequence). CDR3 protein: CASSRKPGQGVFTIYF. In nucleotides, the CDR3 is TGTGCCAGCAGCCGTAAGCCGGGACAGGGGGTATTCACCATATATTTT.

The V gene is TRBV5-1, the J gene TRBJ1-5; 8 nucleotides line up with TRBD1. The germline V gene encodes CDR1 SGHRS and CDR2 YFSETQ. The CDR3 consists of 14 residues. V lost 4 bases and J lost 3; bases outside the gene matches: 3. The CDR3 reads CASSRTGPNQPQHF. DNA of the CDR3: TGCGCCAGCAGCAGGACAGGGCCCAATCAGCCCCAGCATTTT.